This paragraph reports one T cell receptor beta chain. Its antigen is as yet unknown. Some clones are missing from TCRdb's copy, which holds only in-frame ones; the method was immunoSEQ multiplex PCR. The sample holds under 150,000 clones, 85% to 95% seen once. The data originate from a study of T cell responses to AZD1222 COVID-19 vaccine. In the study overall: Researchers grouped second doses given at about 4 or about 12 weeks into one pool.

Study outcomes and limitations: Clonal diversity was possibly underestimated, and the donors were mostly white British, with more females. There were repertoire samples only from the period after the peak T cell response. Baseline serostatus was positive in only a handful of AZD1222 recipients.

V shed 2 bases and J shed 1 base, with 6 bases lying between them. The CDR3 is 14 residues long. The V gene's germline CDR1 is MNHEY and CDR2 SMNVEV (reference sequence). This chain links TRBV27 with TRBJ1-5; D ambiguous. The clonotype was recovered from an adult in good health. Sequencing was performed on peripheral blood, taken on day 0 of AZD1222 vaccination. CDR3 DNA: TGTGCCAGCAGTTTAAATCGGAGCAATCAGCCCCAGCATTTT. This gives the protein CASSLNRSNQPQHF.